The clone carrying this TCR beta chain appeared a few times. The antigen is undetermined. Every bit of the isolated RNA underwent reverse transcription, so sequencing read expressed TCRB transcripts. The protocol was immunoSEQ multiplex PCR, while the TCRdb copy is restricted to in-frame clones and leaves out a portion. Of hundreds of thousands of clones listed, roughly a sixth were seen once; the top ten hold approximately 0.099%. This sample was taken from a study of beta chain features in type 1 diabetes. Findings of the study overall: It was not settled here whether HLA type affects TCRB rearrangement.

This CDR3 is 17 amino acids long. Germline-derived CDR1 and CDR2 are ENHRY and SYGVKD. V was clipped by 5 bases and J by 2 bases, with 16 bases between them. Source material: naive CD4+ T cells from blood. This clonotype was sampled from a man younger than 35 in good health. This chain connects TRBV10-3 to TRBJ2-6, with D perhaps matching TRBD1 (6 bases). The CDR3 DNA is TGTGCCATCAGTTACGCCCGTACAGGGCCTGGGGCCAACGTCCTGACTTTC. Translated: CAISYARTGPGANVLTF.